The 13 T cell receptor beta chains reported below all come from one sample, sequenced in a study of T cell clonality in common variable immunodeficiency. Study observations and caveats: In common variable immunodeficiency, TCR beta chains reportedly carried fewer deletions and N-nucleotide insertions.

No antigens are known for them. Clones were sequenced by immunoSEQ multiplex PCR, and TCRdb holds only the in-frame ones, with some missing. Sampling found 25,000 to 30,000 clones, none seen once. The source material was peripheral blood mononuclear cells. Receptors were obtained from a human donor with common variable immunodeficiency.

This clone was counted many times. The read gets to within 3 residues of the CDR3 end, and the germline J gene fills in the rest. The chain is built from TRBV28 and TRBJ1-2; 7 bases are shared with TRBD1. This CDR3 region has 13 residues. After removal of 4 bases from V and 4 bases from J, the junction contained 3 bases not matched to a gene. Germline V CDR1 and CDR2: MDHEN, SYDVKM. CDR3 DNA, as far as it was read: TGTGCCAGCAGTTCCGGACAGGTCTATGGC. This gives the protein CASSSGQVYG. The entire CDR3 protein reads CASSSGQVYGYTF.

This clone was seen only a few times. The read terminates 3 residues before the CDR3 end, so the remaining end is supplied by the germline J gene. The gene calls are TRBV20-1 and TRBJ2-7; 10 bases align to TRBD1. V shed 1 base, J shed 4 bases, and the junction held 7 bases outside the gene matches. This CDR3 spans 15 amino acids. The V gene's germline CDR1 is DFQATT and CDR2 SNEGSKA (reference sequence). The CDR3 protein is CSARGEGTGVYEQYF. The sequenced part of the CDR3 DNA is TGCAGTGCTAGAGGAGAAGGGACAGGGGTTTACGAG.

This clone was seen repeatedly, ten times or more. The CDR3 is cut off 3 residues early in the read; its end comes from the germline J gene. V usage is TRBV7-9 and J usage is TRBJ1-2; TRBD1 matches at 7 bases. This CDR3 has 12 residues. The V gene's germline CDR1 is SEHNR and CDR2 FQNEAQ (reference sequence). With V trimmed by 1 base and J by 7 bases, 0 bases remained unmatched. This chain's CDR3 is CASSLDRGGYTF. The CDR3 bases that were read are TGTGCCAGCAGCTTAGACAGGGGTGGC. The full variable domain, with the rest looked up from reference TRBV7-9 and TRBJ1-2, is DTGVSQNPRHKITKRGQNVTFRCDPISEHNRLYWYRQTLGQGPEFLTYFQNEAQLEKSRLLSDRFSAERPKGSFSTLEIQRTEQGDSAMYLCASSLDRGGYTFGSGTRLTVV.

As for this clone: The read ends 3 residues before the CDR3 terminus; that terminus is restored from the germline J gene. This sequence joins TRBV5-4 and TRBJ2-5; 7 bases agree with TRBD1. In germline, CDR1 is SGHNT, CDR2 YYREEE (reference sequence). V lost 4 bases to trimming and J lost 0 bases; unmatched junction nucleotides: 9. CDR3 length equals 16 residues. CDR3 bases read: TGTGCCAGCAGCAATACAGGGGTGGGGGACCAAGAGACC. Its protein is CASSNTGVGDQET. The whole CDR3 reads CASSNTGVGDQETQYF.

This clone was counted many times. The read comes to an end 3 residues before the CDR3 does, leaving the germline J gene to fill in the end. This chain links TRBV6-2 or TRBV6-3 with TRBJ2-1; TRBD2 aligns across 8 bases. The CDR3 is made up of 15 amino acids. V shed 6 bases and J 6 bases; nucleotides not matched to a gene: 10. Germline CDR1 MNHEY, CDR2 SVGEGT. The CDR3 sequence is CASSYPGLGLNEQFF. The DNA read from the CDR3 is TGTGCCAGCAGCTATCCGGGACTAGGGCTCAATGAG.

This clone has only a few counts. The read gets to within 3 residues of the CDR3 end, and the germline J gene fills in the rest. The chain links TRBV19 to TRBJ1-2, with TRBD1 identical over 9 bases. The V and J ends lost 6 bases and 4 bases, in that order; junction bases with no gene match: 9. Germline CDR1 and CDR2: LNHDA and SQIVND (reference sequence). The CDR3 totals 15 residues. The CDR3 here is CASRSSGQGSYGYTF. Incomplete CDR3 DNA: TGTGCCAGTAGATCGAGCGGACAGGGGAGCTATGGC.

Comments on this clone: Read data end 3 residues before the CDR3 end; the end is taken from the germline J gene. This chain connects TRBV7-9 to TRBJ1-1, with D possibly TRBD1 on 6 matching bases. The CDR3 extends over 13 amino acids. Germline V gene data show CDR1 as SEHNR and CDR2 as FQNEAQ (reference sequence). The CDR3 loop is CASSLGQPDLAFF. Partial CDR3 DNA: TGTGCCAGCAGCCTCGGACAGCCCGACCTG.

This clone was detected ten times or more. The CDR3 is cut off 3 residues early in the read; its end comes from the germline J gene. The chain uses TRBV27 and TRBJ1-6, with a tentative D call TRBD1 (6 bases). Trimming shortened V by 2 bases and J by 6 bases, and 11 bases separated the two germline ends. The CDR3 sequence is 15 residues long. CDR1 is MNHEY and CDR2 is SMNVEV in the germline V gene (reference sequence). Incomplete CDR3 DNA: TGTGCCAGCAGTTTAAGGACAGCCCCTAATTCACCC. Translated: CASSLRTAPNSP. The full CDR3 is CASSLRTAPNSPLHF.

This clone was seen many times. The DNA ends 3 residues before the CDR3 does, and the rest of the CDR3 is filled in from the germline J gene. The V and J genes are TRBV10-3 and TRBJ2-3; D call uncertain. This CDR3 region has 13 residues. The germline gives CDR1 ENHRY, CDR2 SYGVKD. With 0 bases removed from V and 4 bases from J, the gap between germline ends came to 5 bases. CDR3 bases read: TGTGCCATCAGTGAGTCCCCGGCAGATACG. Its protein product is CAISESPADT. The whole CDR3 sequence reads CAISESPADTQYF.

For this clone: The read finishes 3 residues shy of the CDR3 end, and the germline J gene is used to complete it. This chain uses TRBV19 with TRBJ2-5, with 8 nucleotides matching TRBD2. CDR1 LNHDA and CDR2 SQIVND come from the germline V gene (reference sequence). The CDR3 sequence is 13 residues long. J was trimmed by 5 bases and V by 6 bases; bases with no gene match: 5. The chain's CDR3 is CASSRGGFETQYF. The CDR3 bases that were read are TGTGCCAGTAGCCGCGGGGGGTTTGAGACC.

This clone was seen more than once but under ten times. The read ends 3 residues early relative to the CDR3; the germline J gene fills the gap. The chain recombines TRBV5-6 with TRBJ2-7, with D perhaps TRBD1 (5 bases). V was trimmed by 0 bases and J by 5 bases, leaving 12 bases between them. The germline CDR1 and CDR2 sequences are SGHDT and YYEEEE. The CDR3 loop spans 14 amino acids. The CDR3 sequence: CASSLAGSFDEQYF. The part of the CDR3 DNA that was read is TGTGCCAGCAGCTTGGCAGGGTCTTTTGACGAG. Looking up the rest from reference TRBV5-6 and TRBJ2-7 gives the full variable domain: DAGVTQSPTHLIKTRGQQVTLRCSPKSGHDTVSWYQQALGQGPQFIFQYYEEEERQRGNFPDRFSGHQFPNYSSELNVNALLLGDSALYLCASSLAGSFDEQYFGPGTRLTVT.

About this clone itself: The DNA ends 3 residues before the CDR3 does, and the rest of the CDR3 is filled in from the germline J gene. This chain joins TRBV7-3 and TRBJ2-3; the match to TRBD2 covers 12 bases. Germline V CDR1 and CDR2: SGHTA, FQGTGA. This CDR3 comprises 16 residues. With 5 bases clipped from V and 7 bases from J, the junction kept 10 bases outside the gene matches. The sequenced CDR3 bases are TGTGCCAGCAGCCCCACTAGCGGGGGGATTATAAATACG. Its translation: CASSPTSGGIINT. The full CDR3 reads CASSPTSGGIINTQYF.

On this clone itself: The CDR3 goes on 3 residues after the read ends, and that part is filled in from the germline J gene. V is TRBV11-3 and J is TRBJ2-7; the D is unclear. The CDR3 totals 14 residues. Germline CDR1 is SGHNT and CDR2 is YENEEA. V gave up 3 bases and J gave up 0 bases, with 9 bases separating them. The CDR3 spells CASSLRSSSYEQYF. CDR3 bases read: TGTGCCAGCAGCTTGAGGTCTAGCTCCTACGAG.